The clone carrying this T cell receptor (beta chain) turned up a few times. The antigen remains unidentified. One entry per CDR3 protein, called by TCRdb with MiXCR from the reads. The top ten clones hold approximately 14% of a sample with fewer than 850,000 distinct CDR3 sequences, 25% to 30% of them seen once. The record originates from a study of T cell repertoires in cytomegalovirus infection. Study-level information: It can be stated that public TCR beta signatures indicated CMV infection as well as a matching HLA type.

CDR3 length: 12 amino acids. Trimming took off 11 bases at V and 8 bases at J, with 18 bases between the two ends. The germline V gene has CDR1 MNHEY and CDR2 SVGEGT. Specimen: cultured CD8+ T cells from PBMCs, collected from culture after CMV antigen stimulation. The receptor was derived from a human donor in good health (CMV status not recorded). Some clones in this sample may be carry-over from other donors' samples. The chain employs TRBV6-2 or TRBV6-3 and TRBJ1-2; D ambiguous. The CDR3: CAVWEGRGGYTF. DNA of the CDR3: TGTGCCGTATGGGAGGGTCGAGGAGGCTACACCTTC.